Following are 18 T cell receptor beta chains from one sample sequenced in a study of cytomegalovirus exposure and HLA in healthy donors. The PCR used 60 Vbeta and 13 Jbeta primers. Sequencing used immunoSEQ multiplex PCR; TCRdb keeps in-frame clones, though not all of them. Listed are roughly 100,000 clones; less than 4% falls within the top ten. The sequenced sample was PBMCs. The receptors originated from a man aged 40-49 years in good health and CMV-seronegative.

The gene calls are TRBV21-1 and TRBJ1-2; TRBD1 is taken as the D call from the table, unchecked against the DNA. TRBV21-1 is a pseudogene. The CDR3 is 12 residues long. The CDR3 coding sequence is TGTGCCACCTTTAAAGGGACAGATGGCTACACCTTC. It specifies CATFKGTDGYTF.

The chain uses TRBV2 and TRBJ2-3; 8 nucleotides line up with TRBD1. This CDR3 spans 15 amino acids. Per germline, CDR1 SNHLY and CDR2 FYNNEI. Trimming at V came to 7 bases and at J to 2 bases, leaving 8 bases not matched to a gene. DNA of the CDR3: TGTGCCAGCACCCTCACAGGGGGGTACACAGATACGCAGTATTTT. It translates to CASTLTGGYTDTQYF.

V gene TRBV9 combines with J gene TRBJ2-2, with 7 bases that match TRBD1. This CDR3 comprises 16 residues. J was trimmed by 6 bases and V by 1 base; bases with no gene match: 9. Germline V lookup: CDR1 SGDLS, CDR2 YYNGEE. The CDR3 region has the DNA TGTGCCAGCAGCGTAAGGACCCAGGGGGTACCCGGGGAGCTGTTTTTT. It encodes CASSVRTQGVPGELFF.

J is TRBJ2-1 and V is TRBV5-3; weak D call: TRBD1 (6 bases). TRBV5-3 is annotated as an ORF whose role is uncertain. The germline V and J ends were trimmed by 4 bases and 3 bases, with 17 bases remaining between them. CDR3 size: 16 residues. CDR3 sequence: CARSPDRLYFYNEQFF. As DNA, the CDR3 is TGTGCCAGAAGCCCGGACAGACTTTACTTCTACAATGAGCAGTTCTTC.

This rearrangement joins TRBV6-1 to TRBJ1-1, with D possibly TRBD1 on 5 matching bases. From germline, CDR1 is MNHNS and CDR2 SASEGT. The CDR3 sequence is 13 residues long. Trimming removed 7 bases from V and 1 base from J, with 10 bases in between. Here the CDR3 reads CASTNGQNTEAFF. The CDR3 DNA is TGTGCCAGCACGAACGGACAGAACACTGAAGCTTTCTTT.

The chain uses TRBV19 and TRBJ1-5, with D possibly being TRBD1 (6 bases). The CDR3 spans 15 residues. Trimming pared 5 bases from V and 4 bases from J, leaving 15 bases between. Germline lookup yields CDR1 LNHDA and CDR2 SQIVND (reference sequence). For the CDR3, the DNA is TGTGCCAGTAGTTCATATCACAGGGATAATCAGCCCCAGCATTTT. The encoded protein is CASSSYHRDNQPQHF.

The genes are TRBV5-1 and TRBJ2-7; D remains ambiguous. With 3 bases removed from V and 2 bases from J, the gap between germline ends came to 15 bases. Germline lookup yields CDR1 SGHRS and CDR2 YFSETQ. This CDR3 has 15 residues. CDR3 region: CASSSTADFTYEQYF. The CDR3 region has the DNA TGCGCCAGCAGCTCGACGGCCGACTTCACCTACGAGCAGTACTTC.

The chain couples TRBV7-8 to TRBJ2-7; the match to TRBD2 covers 10 bases. CDR3 length equals 17 residues. Germline V gene lookup returns CDR1 SGHVS and CDR2 FQNEAQ. The J segment lost 4 bases and the V segment lost 4 bases, leaving 13 bases of the junction unmatched. CDR3 coding DNA: TGTGCCAGCAGCTCCCATCGACATAGCGGGGGGCTTTACGAGCAGTACTTC. It translates to CASSSHRHSGGLYEQYF.

The chain uses TRBV6-5 and TRBJ2-7, with unresolved D. This CDR3 comprises 13 residues. Germline CDR1 reads MNHEY; CDR2 reads SVGAGI. V was clipped by 2 bases and J by 7 bases, with 12 bases between them. The CDR3 nucleotides are TGTGCCAGCAGTTACCTCCCGGGTGGGGAGCAGTACTTC. This translates into CASSYLPGGEQYF.

CDR3 nucleotides: TGTGCCAGCAGCTTGCACGGGACAGGGGGGGAAGAGCAGTACTTC. Its translation is CASSLHGTGGEEQYF. J is TRBJ2-5 and V is TRBV7-2; 11 positions match TRBD1. Germline CDR1 SGHTA, CDR2 FQGNSA. This CDR3 region has 15 residues. The junction had 11 bases not matched to a gene; V was cut back by 3 bases and J by 11 bases.

The gene calls are TRBV5-1 and TRBJ1-1; TRBD1 matches 7 bases. This CDR3 is 15 amino acids long. J lost 1 base, V lost 1 base, and 4 bases had no gene match. Looked up from germline, CDR1 is SGHRS and CDR2 is YFSETQ. The CDR3 loop is CASSLTGETNTEAFF. The CDR3 region has the DNA TGCGCCAGCAGCTTGACAGGGGAAACGAACACTGAAGCTTTCTTT.

V usage is TRBV5-1 and J usage is TRBJ2-3; 14 positions agree with TRBD2. Losses at the gene ends were 0 bases for V and 2 bases for J; bases not matched to a gene: 11. Germline V gives CDR1 SGHRS, CDR2 YFSETQ. The CDR3 is made up of 20 amino acids. This CDR3 is CASSLVPGTSGSGHTDTQYF. CDR3 coding DNA: TGCGCCAGCAGCTTGGTTCCCGGGACTAGCGGGAGTGGGCACACAGATACGCAGTATTTT.

The chain has TRBV5-1 and TRBJ2-1; TRBD2 agrees at 10 bases. The CDR3 loop spans 13 amino acids. Germline V lookup: CDR1 SGHRS, CDR2 YFSETQ. V shed 7 bases and J 7 bases; nucleotides not matched to a gene: 5. The CDR3 coding sequence is TGCGCCAGCCAGGGGGGACTAGCGAATGAGCAGTTCTTC. This codes for CASQGGLANEQFF.

This chain uses TRBV5-4 with TRBJ2-1; 8 positions match TRBD2. CDR3 length equals 15 residues. CDR1 and CDR2 (germline): SGHNT, YYREEE (reference sequence). Trimming removed 3 bases from V and 0 bases from J; junction bases left unmatched: 2. CDR3 DNA sequence: TGTGCCAGCAGCTCTCGGGGGGGCTCCTACAATGAGCAGTTCTTC. Its protein product is CASSSRGGSYNEQFF.

The chain has TRBV29-1 and TRBJ2-3, with TRBD2 matching over 13 bases. The ends lost 7 bases at V and 6 bases at J; junction bases unmatched: 7. The CDR3 length is 14 residues. Germline V lookup: CDR1 SQVTM, CDR2 ANQGSEA. The CDR3 nucleotides read TGCAGCGGGTCGGGACTAGCGGGATCGGATACGCAGTATTTT. The encoded protein is CSGSGLAGSDTQYF.

CDR3 protein: CATSRVGLGDGELFF. The CDR3 nucleotides read TGTGCCACCAGCAGAGTAGGACTAGGTGACGGGGAGCTGTTTTTT. The gene calls are TRBV15 and TRBJ2-2, with 7 bases aligning to TRBD2. The CDR3 is made up of 15 amino acids. Germline V gives CDR1 LNHNV, CDR2 YYDKDF (reference sequence). The V and J ends lost 1 base and 7 bases, in that order; junction bases with no gene match: 6.

This chain uses TRBV29-1 with TRBJ1-2; 7 bases fit TRBD1. V shed 1 base and J 7 bases; nucleotides not matched to a gene: 6. CDR3 size: 13 residues. The germline CDR1 and CDR2 sequences are SQVTM and ANQGSEA. The CDR3 protein is CSVEVDRAFGYTF. The CDR3 nucleotides are TGCAGCGTTGAAGTTGACAGGGCATTTGGCTACACCTTC.

The rearrangement uses TRBV5-6 and TRBJ1-6; D uncertain. Germline CDR1 is SGHDT and CDR2 is YYEEEE. The ends were cut back, 3 bases at V and 6 bases at J, with 10 bases in the middle. The CDR3 covers 14 residues. CDR3 nucleotides: TGTGCCAGCAGCTCGTCGTCTTTTAATTCACCCCTCCACTTT. It specifies CASSSSSFNSPLHF. Looking up the rest from reference TRBV5-6 and TRBJ1-6 gives the full variable domain: DAGVTQSPTHLIKTRGQQVTLRCSPKSGHDTVSWYQQALGQGPQFIFQYYEEEERQRGNFPDRFSGHQFPNYSSELNVNALLLGDSALYLCASSSSSFNSPLHFGNGTRLTVT.